Below are 7 T cell receptor beta chains sequenced from a single sample in a study of blood T cell repertoires in COVID-19. Some clones are missing from TCRdb's copy, which holds only in-frame ones; the method was immunoSEQ multiplex PCR. The sample consists of over 300,000 clones, roughly 90% of them appearing once. The sequenced sample was peripheral blood. These receptors were collected from a man between 35 and 55 years old with acute or convalescent COVID-19.

As concerns this clone: The sample carries other DNA sequences with the same CDR3. The rearrangement links TRBV5-4 to TRBJ2-1; 7 nucleotides match TRBD2. The CDR3 sequence is 15 residues long. Losses at the gene ends were 2 bases for V and 0 bases for J; bases not matched to a gene: 2. CDR1 and CDR2 from the germline V gene are SGHNT and YYREEE (reference sequence). CDR3 nucleotide sequence: TGTGCCAGCAGCTTTGGCGGGAGCTCCTACAATGAGCAGTTCTTC. Encoded protein: CASSFGGSSYNEQFF.

The V call is TRBV19, the J call TRBJ2-2, with 7 bases aligning to TRBD1. CDR3 length: 15 residues. Germline CDR1 LNHDA, CDR2 SQIVND (reference sequence). The J segment lost 5 bases and the V segment lost 4 bases, leaving 7 bases of the junction unmatched. In DNA, the CDR3 is TGTGCCAGTAGTAACGACAGGGTCCGGACCGGGGAGCTGTTTTTT. Translated: CASSNDRVRTGELFF. Together with reference TRBV19 and TRBJ2-2, the CDR3 gives the full variable domain: DGGITQSPKYLFRKEGQNVTLSCEQNLNHDAMYWYRQDPGQGLRLIYYSQIVNDFQKGDIAEGYSVSREKKESFPLTVTSAQKNPTAFYLCASSNDRVRTGELFFGEGSRLTVL.

The V and J genes are TRBV7-3 and TRBJ2-3; TRBD2 aligns across 11 bases. Trimming took 4 bases from V and 4 from J; bases not matched to a gene: 7. CDR1 is SGHTA and CDR2 is FQGTGA in the germline V gene. CDR3 length equals 16 residues. The CDR3 region has the DNA TGTGCCAGCAGCTCGGGGCCGGGACTAGCGGCAGATACGCAGTATTTT. This codes for CASSSGPGLAADTQYF. Drawing the rest from reference TRBV7-3 and TRBJ2-3, the complete variable domain is GAGVSQTPSNKVTEKGKYVELRCDPISGHTALYWYRQSLGQGPEFLIYFQGTGAADDSGLPNDRFFAVRPEGSVSTLKIQRTERGDSAVYLCASSSGPGLAADTQYFGPGTRLTVL.

The chain is built from TRBV29-1 and TRBJ1-1; D perhaps matches TRBD1 (5 bases). V dropped 5 bases and J dropped 4 bases, with 14 bases sitting between them. CDR3 size: 13 residues. Germline CDR1 reads SQVTM; CDR2 reads ANQGSEA. CDR3 DNA: TGCAGCGTTAAGTTGGTAGGGGCCACTGAAGCTTTCTTT. Protein sequence: CSVKLVGATEAFF.

J is TRBJ1-6 and V is TRBV28; D is unclear. The CDR3 length is 16 residues. V was cut by 1 base and J by 0 bases, with 7 bases left in between. Germline CDR1 is MDHEN and CDR2 is SYDVKM. The DNA for the CDR3 is TGTGCCAGCAGTTTATCTACTAGCTCCTATAATTCACCCCTCCACTTT. It codes for CASSLSTSSYNSPLHF.

The rearrangement links TRBV4-1 to TRBJ2-1; 12 bases are shared with TRBD2. Germline V gene data show CDR1 as MGHRA and CDR2 as YSYEKL. This CDR3 spans 17 amino acids. V lost 4 bases and J lost 6; bases outside the gene matches: 10. In nucleotides, the CDR3 is TGCGCCAGCAGCCCTCTAGCGGGAGGGCCAGGGGGCAATGAGCAGTTCTTC. Translated: CASSPLAGGPGGNEQFF.

In its sample, this clone was seen once. V and J are TRBV6-6 and TRBJ1-2; TRBD1 is a possible D gene (6 bases). Trimming shortened V by 7 bases and J by 6 bases, and 15 bases separated the two germline ends. CDR1 and CDR2 (germline): MNHNY, SVGAGI (reference sequence). The CDR3 has 13 amino acids. The CDR3 DNA reads as TGTGCCAGCACCCCCCAGGGGCTAGATGGCTACACCTTC. Amino acids: CASTPQGLDGYTF.